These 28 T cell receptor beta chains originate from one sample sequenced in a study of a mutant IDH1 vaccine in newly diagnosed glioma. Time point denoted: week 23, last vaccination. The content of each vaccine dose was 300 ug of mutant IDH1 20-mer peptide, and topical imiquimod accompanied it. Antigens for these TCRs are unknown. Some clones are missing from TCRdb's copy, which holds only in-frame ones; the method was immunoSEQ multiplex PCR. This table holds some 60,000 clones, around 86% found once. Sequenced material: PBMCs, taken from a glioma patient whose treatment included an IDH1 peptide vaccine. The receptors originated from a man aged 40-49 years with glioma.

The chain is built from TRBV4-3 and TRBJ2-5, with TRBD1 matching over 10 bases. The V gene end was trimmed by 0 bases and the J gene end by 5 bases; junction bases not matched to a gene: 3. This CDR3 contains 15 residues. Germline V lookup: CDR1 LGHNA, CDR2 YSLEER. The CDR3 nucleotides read TGCGCCAGCAGCCAAGATCCGGGACAGGGGGAGACCCAGTACTTC. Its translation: CASSQDPGQGETQYF.

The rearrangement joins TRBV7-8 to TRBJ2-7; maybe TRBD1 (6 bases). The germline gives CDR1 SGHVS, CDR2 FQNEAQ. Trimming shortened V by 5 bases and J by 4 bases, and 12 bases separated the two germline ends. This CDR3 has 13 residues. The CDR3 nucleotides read TGTGCCAGCAGCATCATGACAGGATACGAGCAGTACTTC. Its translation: CASSIMTGYEQYF.

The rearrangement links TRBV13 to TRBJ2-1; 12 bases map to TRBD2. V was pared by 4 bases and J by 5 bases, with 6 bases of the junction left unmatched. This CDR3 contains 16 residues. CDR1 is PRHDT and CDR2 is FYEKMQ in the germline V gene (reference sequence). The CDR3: CASSSRLAGVHNEQFF. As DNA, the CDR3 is TGTGCCAGCAGCTCGAGACTAGCGGGAGTCCACAATGAGCAGTTCTTC. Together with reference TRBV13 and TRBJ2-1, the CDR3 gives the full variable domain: AAGVIQSPRHLIKEKRETATLKCYPIPRHDTVYWYQQGPGQDPQFLISFYEKMQSDKGSIPDRFSAQQFSDYHSELNMSSLELGDSALYFCASSSRLAGVHNEQFFGPGTRLTVL.

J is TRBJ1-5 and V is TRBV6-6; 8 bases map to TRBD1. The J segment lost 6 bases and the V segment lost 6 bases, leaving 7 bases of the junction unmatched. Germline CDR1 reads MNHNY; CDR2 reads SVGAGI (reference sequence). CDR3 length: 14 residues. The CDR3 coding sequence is TGTGCCAGCAGCCACCGGACAGGGCGTCAGCCCCAGCATTTT. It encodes CASSHRTGRQPQHF.

The CDR3 region has the DNA TGTGCCAGTAGTATCCTAGCGGGGGTTAGCTCCTACAATGAGCAGTTCTTC. Translating it yields CASSILAGVSSYNEQFF. J is TRBJ2-1 and V is TRBV19; 10 bases map to TRBD2. Germline-derived CDR1 and CDR2 are LNHDA and SQIVND (reference sequence). J was trimmed by 0 bases and V by 3 bases; bases with no gene match: 5. The CDR3 covers 17 residues. The complete variable domain, with remaining parts taken from reference TRBV19 and TRBJ2-1, reads DGGITQSPKYLFRKEGQNVTLSCEQNLNHDAMYWYRQDPGQGLRLIYYSQIVNDFQKGDIAEGYSVSREKKESFPLTVTSAQKNPTAFYLCASSILAGVSSYNEQFFGPGTRLTVL.

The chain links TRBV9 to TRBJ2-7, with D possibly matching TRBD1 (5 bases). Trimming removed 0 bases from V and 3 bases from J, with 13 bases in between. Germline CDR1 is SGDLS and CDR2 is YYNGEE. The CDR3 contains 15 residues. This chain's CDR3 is CASSVGGGQGYEQYF. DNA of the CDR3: TGTGCCAGCAGCGTAGGAGGCGGACAAGGCTACGAGCAGTACTTC. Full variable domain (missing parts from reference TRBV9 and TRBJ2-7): DSGVTQTPKHLITATGQRVTLRCSPRSGDLSVYWYQQSLDQGLQFLIQYYNGEERAKGNILERFSAQQFPDLHSELNLSSLELGDSALYFCASSVGGGQGYEQYFGPGTRLTVT.

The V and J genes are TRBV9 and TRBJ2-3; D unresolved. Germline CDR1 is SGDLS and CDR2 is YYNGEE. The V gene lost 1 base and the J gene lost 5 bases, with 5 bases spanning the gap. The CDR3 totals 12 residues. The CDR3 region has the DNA TGTGCCAGCAGCGTATCTGAAGATACGCAGTATTTT. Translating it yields CASSVSEDTQYF.

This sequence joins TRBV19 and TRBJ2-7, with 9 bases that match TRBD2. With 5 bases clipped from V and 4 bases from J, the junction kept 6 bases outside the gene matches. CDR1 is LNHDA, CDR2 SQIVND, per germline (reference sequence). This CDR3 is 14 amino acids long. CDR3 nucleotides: TGTGCCAGTAGTGCGACTAGCGGTGATTACGAGCAGTACTTC. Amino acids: CASSATSGDYEQYF.

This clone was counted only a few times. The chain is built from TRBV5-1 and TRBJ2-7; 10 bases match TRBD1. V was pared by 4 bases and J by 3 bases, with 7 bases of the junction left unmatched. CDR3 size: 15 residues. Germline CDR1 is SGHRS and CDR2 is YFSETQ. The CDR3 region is CASSLGTGVIYEQYF. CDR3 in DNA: TGCGCCAGCAGCCTGGGGACAGGGGTAATCTACGAGCAGTACTTC. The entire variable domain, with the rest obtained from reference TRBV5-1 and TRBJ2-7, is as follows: KAGVTQTPRYLIKTRGQQVTLSCSPISGHRSVSWYQQTPGQGLQFLFEYFSETQRNKGNFPGRFSGRQFSNSRSEMNVSTLELGDSALYLCASSLGTGVIYEQYFGPGTRLTVT.

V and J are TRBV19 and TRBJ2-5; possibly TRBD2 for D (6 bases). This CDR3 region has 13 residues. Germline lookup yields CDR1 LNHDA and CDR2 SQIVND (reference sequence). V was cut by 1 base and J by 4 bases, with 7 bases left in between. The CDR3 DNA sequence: TGTGCCAGTAGTATAGGGGGGGTAGAGACCCAGTACTTC. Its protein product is CASSIGGVETQYF. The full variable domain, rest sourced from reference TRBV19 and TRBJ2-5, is DGGITQSPKYLFRKEGQNVTLSCEQNLNHDAMYWYRQDPGQGLRLIYYSQIVNDFQKGDIAEGYSVSREKKESFPLTVTSAQKNPTAFYLCASSIGGVETQYFGPGTRLLVL.

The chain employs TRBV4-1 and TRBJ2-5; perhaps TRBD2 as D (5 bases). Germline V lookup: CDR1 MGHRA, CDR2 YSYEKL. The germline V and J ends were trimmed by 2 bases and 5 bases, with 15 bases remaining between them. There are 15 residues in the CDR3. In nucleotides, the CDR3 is TGCGCCAGCAGCCAATCCGCGGTACTAGTGGAGACCCAGTACTTC. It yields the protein CASSQSAVLVETQYF.

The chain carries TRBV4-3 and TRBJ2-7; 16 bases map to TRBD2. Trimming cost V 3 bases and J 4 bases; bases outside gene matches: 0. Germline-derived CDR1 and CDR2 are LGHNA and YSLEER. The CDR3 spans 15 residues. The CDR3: CASSQGLAGGYEQYF. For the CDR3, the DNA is TGCGCCAGCAGCCAGGGACTAGCGGGAGGGTACGAGCAGTACTTC.

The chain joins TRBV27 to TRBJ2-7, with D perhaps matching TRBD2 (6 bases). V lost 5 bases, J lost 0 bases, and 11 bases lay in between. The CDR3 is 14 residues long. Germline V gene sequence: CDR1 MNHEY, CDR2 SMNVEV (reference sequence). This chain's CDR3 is CASSEIGGSYEQYF. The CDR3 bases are TGTGCCAGCAGTGAGATCGGGGGCTCCTACGAGCAGTACTTC.

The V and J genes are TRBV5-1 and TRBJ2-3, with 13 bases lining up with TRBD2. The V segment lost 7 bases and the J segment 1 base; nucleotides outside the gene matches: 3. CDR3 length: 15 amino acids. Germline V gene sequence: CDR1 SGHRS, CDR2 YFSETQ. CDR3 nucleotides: TGCGCCAGCGAACTAGCGGGAGGGGGCACAGATACGCAGTATTTT. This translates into CASELAGGGTDTQYF.

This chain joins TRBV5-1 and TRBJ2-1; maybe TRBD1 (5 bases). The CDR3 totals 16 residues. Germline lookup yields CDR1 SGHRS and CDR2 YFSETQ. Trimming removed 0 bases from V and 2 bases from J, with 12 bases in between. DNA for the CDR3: TGCGCCAGCAGCTTGGTTTGGCAGGGTCCCTACAATGAGCAGTTCTTC. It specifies CASSLVWQGPYNEQFF.

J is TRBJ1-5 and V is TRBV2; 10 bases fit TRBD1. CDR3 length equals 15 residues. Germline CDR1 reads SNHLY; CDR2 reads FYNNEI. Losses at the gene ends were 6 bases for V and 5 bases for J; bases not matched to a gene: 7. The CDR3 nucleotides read TGTGCCAGCAGGGGACAGGGGATTGGCGATCAGCCCCAGCATTTT. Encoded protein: CASRGQGIGDQPQHF.

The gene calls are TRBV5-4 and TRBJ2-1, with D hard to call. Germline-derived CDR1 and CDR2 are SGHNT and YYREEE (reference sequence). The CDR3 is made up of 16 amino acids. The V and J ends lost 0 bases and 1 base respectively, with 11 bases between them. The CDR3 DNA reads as TGTGCCAGCAGCTTGGACGTACAGACTTCCTACAATGAGCAGTTCTTC. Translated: CASSLDVQTSYNEQFF.

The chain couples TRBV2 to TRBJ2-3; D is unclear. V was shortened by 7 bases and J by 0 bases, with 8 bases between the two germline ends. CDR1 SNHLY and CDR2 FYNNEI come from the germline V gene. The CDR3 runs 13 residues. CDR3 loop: CASNTYSTDTQYF. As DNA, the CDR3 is TGTGCCAGCAACACTTATAGCACAGATACGCAGTATTTT.

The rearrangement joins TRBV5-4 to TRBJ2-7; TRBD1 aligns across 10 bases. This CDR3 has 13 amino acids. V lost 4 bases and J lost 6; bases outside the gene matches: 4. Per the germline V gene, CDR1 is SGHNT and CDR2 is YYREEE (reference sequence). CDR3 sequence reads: CASSLTGGREQYF. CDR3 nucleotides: TGTGCCAGCAGCCTGACAGGGGGCCGCGAGCAGTACTTC.

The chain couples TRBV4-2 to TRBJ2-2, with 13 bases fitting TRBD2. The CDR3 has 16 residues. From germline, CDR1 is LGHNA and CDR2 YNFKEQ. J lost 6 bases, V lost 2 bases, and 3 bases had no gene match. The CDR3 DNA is TGTGCCAGCAGCCAACCGGGACTAGCGGGGTCCGGGGAGCTGTTTTTT. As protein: CASSQPGLAGSGELFF.

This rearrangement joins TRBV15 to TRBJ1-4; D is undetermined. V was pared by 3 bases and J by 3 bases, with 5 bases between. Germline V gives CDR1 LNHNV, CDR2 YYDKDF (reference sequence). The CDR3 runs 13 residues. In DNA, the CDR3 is TGTGCCACCAGCAGGGTCTCTAATGAAAAACTGTTTTTT. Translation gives CATSRVSNEKLFF.

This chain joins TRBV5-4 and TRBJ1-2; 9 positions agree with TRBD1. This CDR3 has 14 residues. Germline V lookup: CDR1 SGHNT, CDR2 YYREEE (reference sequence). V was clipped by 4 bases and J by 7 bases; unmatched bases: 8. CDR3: CASSGQTGGGGYTF. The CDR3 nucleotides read TGTGCCAGCAGCGGGCAGACAGGGGGTGGTGGCTACACCTTC.

CDR3 residues: CASSLAVWGVNTEAFF. DNA for the CDR3: TGTGCCAGCAGCTTGGCCGTATGGGGGGTAAACACTGAAGCTTTCTTT. The genes are TRBV5-5 and TRBJ1-1; a possible D gene is TRBD1 (5 bases). This CDR3 is built from 16 residues. Germline-derived CDR1 and CDR2 are SGHKS and YYEKEE (reference sequence). The V and J ends lost 0 bases and 2 bases respectively, with 14 bases between them.

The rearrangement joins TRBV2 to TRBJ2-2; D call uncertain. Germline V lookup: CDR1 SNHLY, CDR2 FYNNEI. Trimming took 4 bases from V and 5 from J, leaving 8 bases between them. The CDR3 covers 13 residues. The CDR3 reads CASSALPTGELFF. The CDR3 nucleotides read TGTGCCAGCAGTGCACTGCCTACCGGGGAGCTGTTTTTT.

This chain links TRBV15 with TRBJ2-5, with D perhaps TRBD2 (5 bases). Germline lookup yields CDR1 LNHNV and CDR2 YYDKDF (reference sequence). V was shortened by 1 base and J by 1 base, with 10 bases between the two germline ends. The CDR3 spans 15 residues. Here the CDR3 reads CATSRASRAQETQYF. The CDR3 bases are TGTGCCACCAGCAGAGCTAGCCGCGCCCAAGAGACCCAGTACTTC.

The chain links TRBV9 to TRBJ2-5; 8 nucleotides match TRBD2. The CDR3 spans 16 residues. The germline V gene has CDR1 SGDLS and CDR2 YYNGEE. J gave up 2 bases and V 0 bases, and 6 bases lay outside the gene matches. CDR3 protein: CASSVGVAGPQETQYF. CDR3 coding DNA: TGTGCCAGCAGCGTAGGGGTAGCGGGACCTCAAGAGACCCAGTACTTC.

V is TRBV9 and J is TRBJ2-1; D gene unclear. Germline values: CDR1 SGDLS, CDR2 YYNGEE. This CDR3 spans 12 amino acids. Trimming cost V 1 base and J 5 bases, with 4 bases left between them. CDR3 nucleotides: TGTGCCAGCAGCGTATCGGACAATGAGCAGTTCTTC. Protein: CASSVSDNEQFF.

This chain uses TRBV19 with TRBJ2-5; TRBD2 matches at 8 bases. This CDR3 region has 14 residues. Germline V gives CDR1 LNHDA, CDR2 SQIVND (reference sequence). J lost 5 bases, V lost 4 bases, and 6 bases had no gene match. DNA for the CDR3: TGTGCCAGTAGTAGAGGGACTAGAGGGGAGACCCAGTACTTC. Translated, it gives CASSRGTRGETQYF.